This entry lists 27 T cell receptor beta chains sequenced from one sample in a study of T cells in Graves' hyperthyroidism and ophthalmopathy. TCR beta CDR3 regions were amplified from RNA transcripts. The primer set for the first-round RT-PCR of the TCR CDR3 was HTBI. One entry per CDR3 protein results from TCRdb running MiXCR on the multiplex PCR reads. The sample carries roughly 700,000 distinct CDR3 sequences, 15% to 20% recorded once. The material sequenced was blood. The source of these receptors is a man aged 50 to 60 with Graves' hyperthyroidism.

Comment on this clonotype: This may be a read error: a much more frequent sequence differs by one nucleotide. The rearrangement links TRBV28 to TRBJ2-7, with D hard to call. The CDR3 is made up of 16 amino acids. The germline V gene has CDR1 MDHEN and CDR2 SYDVKM. CDR3 protein: CASSLWGETSSYKQYF. CDR3 DNA sequence: TGTGCCAGCAGTTTATGGGGCGAAACCAGCTCCTACAAGCAGTACTTC.

The chain joins TRBV7-2 to TRBJ2-5; TRBD2 is a possible D gene (6 bases). The V and J ends lost 5 bases and 2 bases respectively, with 9 bases between them. The germline V gene encodes CDR1 SGHTA and CDR2 FQGNSA. The CDR3 totals 13 residues. The CDR3 sequence is CASSREMQETQYF. The CDR3 DNA follows: TGTGCCAGCAGCCGGGAGATGCAAGAGACCCAGTACTTC.

This clonotype was counted at least ten times. The CDR3 protein is CASSQDRSSGRTGELFF. In DNA form, the CDR3 reads TGTGCCAGCAGCCAAGATCGGAGTAGCGGGAGGACCGGGGAGCTGTTTTTT. J is TRBJ2-2 and V is TRBV14, with 10 bases fitting TRBD2. The trim removed 0 bases at V and 5 bases at J, leaving 6 bases unmatched. Germline V gene lookup returns CDR1 SGHDN and CDR2 FVKESK. This CDR3 is 17 amino acids long. Combining the CDR3 with reference TRBV14 and TRBJ2-2 gives the whole variable domain EAGVTQFPSHSVIEKGQTVTLRCDPISGHDNLYWYRRVMGKEIKFLLHFVKESKQDESGMPNNRFLAERTGGTYSTLKVQPAELEDSGVYFCASSQDRSSGRTGELFFGEGSRLTVL.

This clonotype was recorded at least ten times. This rearrangement joins TRBV30 to TRBJ2-3, with D uncertain. The V gene lost 0 bases and the J gene lost 8 bases, with 12 bases spanning the gap. The germline V gene has CDR1 GTSNPN and CDR2 SVGIG (reference sequence). This CDR3 comprises 13 residues. CDR3 sequence: CAWSVLTQSTQYF. The CDR3 region has the DNA TGTGCCTGGAGTGTCCTCACACAGAGTACGCAGTATTTT.

The chain links TRBV7-2 to TRBJ2-7; D call uncertain. The CDR3 extends over 11 amino acids. Looked up from germline, CDR1 is SGHTA and CDR2 is FQGNSA. Trimming removed 5 bases from V and 6 bases from J, with 8 bases in between. CDR3 nucleotides: TGTGCCAGCAGCACGCTGGGCGAGCAGTACTTC. Translating it yields CASSTLGEQYF.

In this sample, this clonotype turned up many times. The chain carries TRBV28 and TRBJ1-5, with D tentatively TRBD1 (5 bases). CDR1 is MDHEN, CDR2 SYDVKM, per germline. Trimming pared 1 base from V and 4 bases from J, leaving 11 bases between. The CDR3 extends over 15 amino acids. The CDR3 region is CASSLFSGANQPQHF. The DNA of the CDR3 is TGTGCCAGCAGTTTATTTTCCGGGGCGAATCAGCCCCAGCATTTT.

This clonotype has just a few counts. This chain links TRBV4-1 with TRBJ1-4; no definite D call. Germline V gene lookup returns CDR1 MGHRA and CDR2 YSYEKL. The CDR3 is made up of 12 amino acids. The V end lost 4 bases, the J end lost 5 bases, and 5 bases lay between the germline ends. The CDR3 DNA reads as TGCGCCAGCAGCCCACTGAATGAAAAACTGTTTTTT. It translates to CASSPLNEKLFF.

The sample holds many counts of this clonotype. J is TRBJ2-1 and V is TRBV11-2; D is possibly TRBD1 (6 bases). The CDR3 consists of 14 residues. The germline gives CDR1 SGHAT, CDR2 FQNNGV. Trimming removed 4 bases from V and 5 bases from J, with 12 bases in between. DNA for the CDR3: TGTGCCAGCAGCTACGGACAGTCCAACAATGAGCAGTTCTTC. Protein product: CASSYGQSNNEQFF. The full variable domain, completed using reference TRBV11-2 and TRBJ2-1, is EAGVAQSPRYKIIEKRQSVAFWCNPISGHATLYWYQQILGQGPKLLIQFQNNGVVDDSQLPKDRFSAERLKGVDSTLKIQPAKLEDSAVYLCASSYGQSNNEQFFGPGTRLTVL.

This clonotype was recorded at least ten times. The rearrangement links TRBV7-3 to TRBJ2-3, with 13 positions matching TRBD2. The CDR3 length is 16 residues. Germline V CDR1 and CDR2: SGHTA, FQGTGA. Trimming took 4 bases from V and 2 from J; bases not matched to a gene: 3. CDR3 amino acids: CASSSTSGGITDTQYF. CDR3 bases: TGTGCCAGCAGCTCGACTAGCGGGGGGATCACAGATACGCAGTATTTT.

This clonotype has a handful of counts. The chain carries TRBV27 and TRBJ2-6; D is unclear. The CDR3 contains 15 residues. Per germline, CDR1 MNHEY and CDR2 SMNVEV (reference sequence). The ends were cut back, 5 bases at V and 4 bases at J, with 12 bases in the middle. For the CDR3, the DNA is TGTGCCAGCAGTGCCCTAGTACCCGGGGCCAACGTCCTGACTTTC. This encodes CASSALVPGANVLTF.

Worth noting for this clonotype: A junction boundary mismatches the germline segment, possibly from a read error. The rearrangement links TRBV18 to TRBJ1-1; D uncertain. Germline CDR1 reads KGHSH; CDR2 reads LQKENI. CDR3 size: 14 residues. CDR3 DNA sequence: TGTGTCAGCTCATCTTTAGTCGGGAACACTGAAGCTTTCTTT. It specifies CVSSSLVGNTEAFF. Filled out from reference TRBV18 and TRBJ1-1, the complete variable domain reads NAGVMQNPRHLVRRRGQEARLRCSPMKGHSHVYWYRQLPEEGLKFMVYLQKENIIDESGMPKERFSAEFPKEGPSILRIQQVVRGDSAAYFCVSSSLVGNTEAFFGQGTRLTVV.

A few counts support this clonotype. The rearrangement uses TRBV20-1 and TRBJ2-5; 7 nucleotides match TRBD1. V dropped 5 bases and J dropped 1; count of bases not matched to a gene: 7. Germline assignment: CDR1 DFQATT and CDR2 SNEGSKA (reference sequence). The CDR3 totals 14 residues. In nucleotides, the CDR3 is TGCAGTGCTCGATTGGGACAGAGCCAAGAGACCCAGTACTTC. It translates to CSARLGQSQETQYF.

At least ten counts were recorded for this clonotype. CDR3: CASSLGKRVYEQYF. CDR3 DNA sequence: TGTGCCAGCAGCTTAGGCAAGCGGGTCTACGAGCAGTACTTC. The chain carries TRBV7-9 and TRBJ2-7; tentatively, D is TRBD2 (6 bases). Trimming stripped 1 base from V and 3 bases from J, with 10 bases between. The CDR3 is 14 amino acids. Germline V gives CDR1 SEHNR, CDR2 FQNEAQ (reference sequence).

This clonotype was detected a few times. The chain has TRBV10-2 and TRBJ1-2; unclear D gene. Germline loops: CDR1 WSHSY, CDR2 SAAADI. Trimming cost V 2 bases and J 5 bases, with 15 bases left between them. The CDR3 is made up of 15 amino acids. CDR3 coding DNA: TGCGCCAGCAGTGAGCGAATGCAGGAGCAATATGGCTACACCTTC. It specifies CASSERMQEQYGYTF.

This clonotype was seen only a few times. This chain uses TRBV2 with TRBJ1-5, with a tentative D call TRBD1 (6 bases). The CDR3 spans 15 residues. V was clipped by 6 bases and J by 0 bases, with 12 bases between them. Germline V CDR1 and CDR2: SNHLY, FYNNEI. In nucleotides, the CDR3 is TGTGCCAGCAGACGGGACACTTATAGCAATCAGCCCCAGCATTTT. Translated: CASRRDTYSNQPQHF. Full variable domain (outside the CDR3, taken from reference TRBV2 and TRBJ1-5): EPEVTQTPSHQVTQMGQEVILRCVPISNHLYFYWYRQILGQKVEFLVSFYNNEISEKSEIFDDQFSVERPDGSNFTLKIRSTKLEDSAMYFCASRRDTYSNQPQHFGDGTRLSIL.

The V call is TRBV7-2, the J call TRBJ2-2, with 7 nucleotides matching TRBD1. Looked up from germline, CDR1 is SGHTA and CDR2 is FQGNSA. The ends lost 5 bases at V and 4 bases at J; junction bases unmatched: 4. This CDR3 contains 14 residues. The CDR3 DNA follows: TGTGCCAGCAGCATAGACAGGGTCACCGGGGAGCTGTTTTTT. This gives the protein CASSIDRVTGELFF.

This clonotype was observed many times. This sequence joins TRBV7-8 and TRBJ2-5; D may be TRBD2 (5 bases). There are 16 residues in the CDR3. V dropped 1 base and J dropped 3 bases, with 15 bases sitting between them. CDR1 is SGHVS and CDR2 is FQNEAQ in the germline V gene. The CDR3, as DNA: TGTGCCAGCAGCTTAGGGGTGGCTAGCACCAAAGAGACCCAGTACTTC. It encodes CASSLGVASTKETQYF. The variable domain in full, completed from reference TRBV7-8 and TRBJ2-5, reads GAGVSQSPRYKVAKRGQDVALRCDPISGHVSLFWYQQALGQGPEFLTYFQNEAQLDKSGLPSDRFFAERPEGSVSTLKIQRTQQEDSAVYLCASSLGVASTKETQYFGPGTRLLVL.

The table lists this clonotype with many counts. The gene calls are TRBV2 and TRBJ2-3; maybe TRBD1 (6 bases). CDR1 is SNHLY and CDR2 is FYNNEI in the germline V gene. The CDR3 spans 14 residues. The V and J ends lost 3 bases and 10 bases respectively, with 17 bases between them. CDR3 sequence reads: CASSETGPAGAQYF. As DNA, the CDR3 is TGTGCCAGCAGTGAGACGGGTCCGGCAGGGGCGCAGTATTTT.

This clonotype has a count of ten or more. CDR3 residues: CASFGGGAGTEAFF. For the CDR3, the DNA is TGTGCCTCCTTCGGGGGGGGCGCCGGCACTGAAGCTTTCTTT. V usage is TRBV27 and J usage is TRBJ1-1, with D possibly TRBD1 on 6 matching bases. With 11 bases removed from V and 4 bases from J, the gap between germline ends came to 20 bases. The CDR3 consists of 14 residues. Germline V gene lookup returns CDR1 MNHEY and CDR2 SMNVEV (reference sequence).

The chain carries TRBV7-9 and TRBJ1-1; D is unresolved. Germline-derived CDR1 and CDR2 are SEHNR and FQNEAQ (reference sequence). V lost 7 bases to trimming and J lost 0 bases, with 12 bases between them. The CDR3 contains 14 residues. The CDR3 DNA reads TGTGCCAGCACCCCAGGACGGATGAACACTGAAGCTTTCTTT. It codes for CASTPGRMNTEAFF.

The V gene is TRBV27, the J gene TRBJ1-2, with D perhaps TRBD1 (6 bases). Germline values: CDR1 MNHEY, CDR2 SMNVEV (reference sequence). V lost 2 bases to trimming and J lost 7 bases, with 14 bases between them. The CDR3 sequence is 14 residues long. The CDR3 sequence is CASSLDRGAGGYTF. In nucleotides, the CDR3 is TGTGCCAGCAGTTTAGATCGGGGGGCGGGTGGCTACACCTTC.

V gene TRBV30 combines with J gene TRBJ2-2; possibly TRBD1 for D (6 bases). V gave up 5 bases and J gave up 6 bases, with 13 bases separating them. CDR3 length: 13 residues. From germline, CDR1 is GTSNPN and CDR2 SVGIG (reference sequence). This CDR3 reads CAWGDNNSGELFF. The CDR3, as DNA: TGTGCCTGGGGGGACAATAATTCCGGGGAGCTGTTTTTT.

There are a few counts of this clonotype. This chain links TRBV29-1 with TRBJ1-5, with no clear D. Germline CDR1 is SQVTM and CDR2 is ANQGSEA. V dropped 7 bases and J dropped 0 bases, with 13 bases sitting between them. The CDR3 consists of 14 residues. For the CDR3, the DNA is TGCAGCGCCGCTGCGGAAAATAGCAATCAGCCCCAGCATTTT. This codes for CSAAAENSNQPQHF.

This clonotype was seen at least ten times. V is TRBV2 and J is TRBJ2-2, with D maybe TRBD2 (6 bases). Per the germline V gene, CDR1 is SNHLY and CDR2 is FYNNEI. V was trimmed by 5 bases and J by 3 bases, leaving 16 bases between them. There are 16 residues in the CDR3. CDR3 coding DNA: TGTGCCAGCAGTACCTCTAGCGATCGATACACCGGGGAGCTGTTTTTT. This translates into CASSTSSDRYTGELFF.

The gene calls are TRBV12-3 or TRBV12-4 and TRBJ1-1; no definite D call. The V end was cut by 1 base, the J end by 8 bases, with 11 bases between. The CDR3 totals 13 residues. In nucleotides, the CDR3 is TGTGCCAGCAGTTTAGGAGCATACAACGAAGCTTTCTTT. The encoded protein is CASSLGAYNEAFF.

This clonotype was counted between two and nine times. This chain joins TRBV2 and TRBJ2-7; 9 nucleotides agree with TRBD2. Per germline, CDR1 SNHLY and CDR2 FYNNEI. Losses at the gene ends were 1 base for V and 6 bases for J; bases not matched to a gene: 4. The CDR3 consists of 14 residues. The CDR3 is CASSEGREGFEQYF. CDR3 coding DNA: TGTGCCAGCAGTGAAGGGCGGGAGGGCTTCGAGCAGTACTTC.

This clonotype was detected ten times or more. The chain's CDR3 is CASSPTTSGRAGTGELFF. The CDR3, as DNA: TGTGCCAGCAGCCCCACGACTAGCGGGAGGGCTGGCACCGGGGAGCTGTTTTTT. This chain uses TRBV27 with TRBJ2-2, with 14 bases matching TRBD2. CDR1 and CDR2 from the germline V gene are MNHEY and SMNVEV (reference sequence). The V gene end was trimmed by 6 bases and the J gene end by 4 bases; junction bases not matched to a gene: 10. This CDR3 region has 18 residues.